This T cell receptor (beta chain) was sequenced during a study of regulatory T cells in long-lasting Graves disease. Whole-study findings and limits: It is possible that accuracy was reduced by the small size of the sample. Public clonotype sharing was higher in persistent than newly diagnosed patients.

Time point meaning: newly diagnosed GD, antithyroid drugs for less than 3 months. The TCR library was prepared using RNA isolated from PBMCs. It was American Thyroid Association guidelines that determined Graves' disease diagnosis. About this clonotype: What it recognizes is unknown. A junction boundary mismatches the germline segment, possibly from a read error.

This CDR3 has 11 amino acids. Germline loops: CDR1 GTSNPN, CDR2 SVGIG (reference sequence). Arm-PCR of CDR3 regions and iRepertoire HTBI primers were used to build TCR beta libraries. Per the authors' pipeline: Samples revealed 60 to 70 TRBV and fewer than 15 TRBJ segments. TCRdb analysed the multiplex PCR reads with MiXCR anew, one entry per CDR3 protein. These V and J calls are TCRdb output, not the study's own analysis. The sample holds hundreds of thousands of distinct CDR3 sequences, roughly 18% seen once. This receptor was identified in a female donor with Graves disease. This chain joins TRBV30 and TRBJ1-2; no clear D. The specimen comprised peripheral blood mononuclear cells (PBMCs), sampled at new diagnosis, from a patient treated with antithyroid drugs. This chain's CDR3 is CAWSVLMVGSF. In nucleotides, the CDR3 is TGTGCCTGGAGTGTACTAATGGTTGGGAGCTTC.